This T cell receptor (beta chain) was recovered during a study of T cell responses to AZD1222 COVID-19 vaccine. Using immunoSEQ multiplex PCR, the repertoire was profiled, and TCRdb retains in-frame clones only, with some absent. Found here are 110,000 to 150,000 clones, 70% to 90% of them singletons; the top ten hold 5% to 6.5%. A note on this clone: Its specificity is unknown.

CDR1 SGHRS and CDR2 YFSETQ come from the germline V gene. V trimming: 3 bases; J trimming: 13 bases; junction bases outside the gene matches: 16. This CDR3 has 18 amino acids. The study's findings and limits: Receipt of two AZD1222 doses was followed by a rise in Spike-specific TCR breadth and depth. CD4 TCRs covered the whole spike, strongest at regions 160-218 and 743-854.

This sample comprised peripheral blood, obtained on day 0 of AZD1222 vaccination. The receptor was derived from an adult in good health. The V call is TRBV5-1, the J call TRBJ2-1; 16 positions match TRBD2. CDR3 sequence: CASSYLQGPGTSGRVQFF. DNA of the CDR3: TGCGCCAGCAGCTACCTTCAGGGTCCCGGGACTAGCGGGAGGGTCCAGTTCTTC.